This T cell receptor (beta chain) comes out of a study of cytomegalovirus exposure and HLA in healthy donors (dated by TCRdb to 2017 to 2019). Background for the entire study: An earlier analysis of more than 550 of the donors reported around 280 Gb of sequence data and roughly 120 million unique TCR beta sequences obtained from about 179 million T cells. About 320 gigabases of sequencing data and tens of millions of unique TCR sequences were included in an early release covering under 650 HLA-typed donors. Of the 350 to 450 genotyped donors, 65% to 90% were placed in the genetic ancestry cluster associated with self-reported Caucasian donors. The aim of the study was to test whether cataloging public T cell receptors could identify signatures of past pathogen exposure. The study used immunosequencing to profile the T cell repertoires of 600 to 850 subjects and linked those repertoires to cytomegalovirus serostatus. Besides the first cohort of approximately 670 subjects, a separate validation cohort made up of roughly 120 different subjects was used. The study combined high-throughput TCR immunosequencing, statistical association of individual TCRs with disease status, and machine learning to predict cytomegalovirus infection status. A later analysis re-examined previously published TCR beta repertoires from roughly 650 donors and added high-resolution HLA genotyping to investigate patterns of TCR occurrence. Rather than drawing on any new phenotypic data, the later analysis identified candidate immune exposures from TCR beta sequences and the way those sequences occurred across donors. To decide whether each TCR beta V gene segment behaved as functional or pseudogenic, an earlier analysis of approximately 600 of the donors relied on high-throughput TCR beta sequencing. Donor age, sex, ethnicity and CMV serostatus were compiled together with the repertoire data. Genome-wide SNP genotypes for about 65% of the 666 donors were used in a later genetic analysis, which treated that subset as a discovery cohort. Every discovery cohort repertoire had been produced on one sequencing platform. Class I and class II HLA loci were covered by the typing at four-digit resolution. Typing coverage varied by locus: roughly 629-640 donors for A, B, C, DRB1 and DQB1; more than 500 for DQA1; over 600 for DPA1; approximately 450 for DPB1. Four to six DR-DQ haplotypes were handled as single units for association and clustering because linkage in the cohort was strong. Across approximately 420 genotyped donors of the cohort, an average of about 220,000 unique TCR beta nucleotide sequences per donor were sequenced, and around 20% of those sequences were non-productive.

Library prep was done by the immunoSEQ multiplex PCR assay. The multiplex PCR relied on a mix of 60 forward primers for TCR Vbeta segments and 13 reverse primers for TCR Jbeta segments. Amplification of the CDR3 region of rearranged TCR beta genes was performed with a multiplex PCR assay on genomic DNA. The amplified TCR beta libraries were sequenced on the Illumina HiSeq System as 87-base-pair reads. The source study handled its data this way. A later analysis counted 65 million to 90 million unique TCR beta chains across the 666 repertoires, and around 9.9 million of these chains were shared by at least two donors. To remove PCR and sequencing errors, raw reads were error-corrected and collapsed into unique sequences using a nearest-neighbor algorithm that merged closely related sequences. Alignment of CDR3 sequences to IMGT reference sequences was used to assign V, D and J gene segments. For a sequence to be retained, a match of at least six nucleotides was required to both a V gene segment and a J gene segment. Rearrangements were called productive when the CDR3 lacked stop codons and stayed in frame with V and J; all others were non-productive. Following IMGT convention, CDR3 was defined as the stretch from the second conserved V-encoded cysteine up to the conserved J-encoded phenylalanine. Sequences without an unambiguous match to a single V gene segment were excluded from the earlier analysis of several hundred of the donors. In an earlier analysis of some 590 of the donors, V segments were called functional above 56.7% productive rearrangements and were called segregating when the between-donor standard deviation exceeded 5%. A statistical classification framework was built for diagnosing cytomegalovirus status from the catalog of TCR beta chain sequences. In a later analysis, TCR nucleotide sequences were compared against IMGT/GENE-DB human TR gene sequences so that V and J genes could be assigned. The TCRdist pipeline was used in a later analysis to assign CDR3 sequences and most-parsimonious VDJ recombination scenarios. In a later analysis, each TCR beta chain was defined by its CDR3 amino acid sequence together with its V-gene family, and reads lacking a unique V-gene family were excluded. In a later analysis, approximately 640 highly shared, low-generation-probability nucleotide sequences were removed to address suspected cross-contamination and a sequencing artifact. For each public chain, a later analysis derived a clonal expansion index from normalized ranks of inferred template counts within each repertoire. A later analysis computed generation probabilities with a VDJ recombination model fitted to out-of-frame rearrangements, and checked the results against IGoR. A later analysis scored TCR-TCR, TCR-HLA and TCR-CMV co-occurrence with hypergeometric tests, applying a repertoire-size bias correction to TCR pairs. In a later analysis, false discovery rates were estimated by permuting HLA or CMV assignments 20 times. A later analysis grouped co-occurring TCRs with DBSCAN, adding TCRdist sequence similarity when clustering within HLA-allele-positive subsets. Co-occurrence clustering excluded repertoires with fewer than 30,000 or more than 120,000 public chains, plus five with anomalous nucleotide sharing. Drawn from immuneACCESS, this table holds only the in-frame rearrangements with V and J called that TCRdb kept. Clones are partly lost; checked studies trace under half to an unresolved V gene and leave the rest unexplained. Clone size and the V and J calls come from that table; the DNA yielded D and trimming. This sample holds 150,000 to 200,000 clones; just under 80% were observed only once. Over 10% of the sample comes from the top ten.

Overall results and qualifications from the work: A few of the identified cytomegalovirus-associated TCR beta chains were confirmed in vitro to be specific for cytomegalovirus antigens. In the study, about 150 TCR beta chains were listed as associated with cytomegalovirus. Across donors, most TCR sequences were observed very rarely, whereas some public TCRs were present in many individuals. HLA typing was unavailable for some donors at each locus, so association tests used only the typed subset. According to a later analysis, parvovirus B19, influenza, CMV and Epstein-Barr virus appeared linked to several top co-occurrence clusters. A later genetic analysis reported fewer N-insertions in productive TCRs among donors in an Asian-associated ancestry cluster than the roughly 620-donor mean. A further reported finding was that TCR beta sequences accurately predicted the HLA-A and HLA-B alleles for most subjects in the first cohort. In a later analysis, the rate of TCR association differed among HLA loci, with DRB1 alleles having the most associated TCRs and HLA-C alleles having the fewest. In a later analysis, most CMV-associated TCR beta chains were found to appear HLA-restricted, with HLA associations seemingly driven largely by CMV exposure. A later genetic analysis associated a missense DCLRE1C variant with V-gene and J-gene trimming of TCR beta chains, and an independent cohort replicated the association. In a later analysis, HLA-associated TCR beta chains showed more clonal expansion and lower generation probabilities than non-associated chains that were equally common. A later analysis associated about 17,000 TCR beta sequences with specific HLA alleles at a false discovery rate of 0.05. Linkage disequilibrium might explain the correlated functional status among segregating V segments, but an unknown experimental factor could not be excluded. A group of highly shared sequence variants was considered likely to be a technical artifact of the sequencing pipeline. About 15 rarely observed V segments, including chromosome 9 orphons, were excluded from the earlier analysis of approximately 500 of the donors because counts were too low. Broadly in line with IMGT annotations, most TCR beta V segments showed up in productive rearrangements about 87% or about 30% of the time in an earlier analysis of around 600 of the donors. Presence/absence analyses assumed roughly uniform sequencing depth across donors, an assumption that may not hold. The classifier was reported to diagnose cytomegalovirus status with high specificity and sensitivity in both the original and validation cohorts. The cohort was sequenced for TCR beta chains only, and without alpha or paired-chain data the features that could be detected were limited. The authors suggested that the approach could potentially be generalized to other disease states and immunological phenotypes. When HLA alleles, especially DR and DQ, strongly co-occurred, attributing TCR associations to individual alleles was difficult. For the cohort, immune exposure information was limited to CMV serostatus. Some IMGT-functional V segments, including TRBV6-2 and TRBV6-3, could not be told apart with the 87-base-pair reads, so those segments were excluded.

CDR1 and CDR2 are read off the germline V gene as MGHRA and YSYEKL. V sheds 1 base and J sheds 2 bases, leaving 14 bases between their ends. From the cysteine up to the phenylalanine, the CDR3 has a length of 17 residues. The only DNA kept is the CDR3, 51 bases in frame from the first base. The cohort consisted of 600 or so healthy bone marrow donors. At the time of sampling, every cohort member was nominally healthy, though immune exposures that went unrecorded were likely present. The donor tested CMV seropositive, placing the donor among the 289 seropositive members of the cohort. Each donor provided a peripheral blood sample, and peripheral blood mononuclear cells were used for TCR beta sequencing. The Qiagen DNeasy Blood Extraction Kit was used to extract genomic DNA from the blood cell samples. A single count supports this clone. The antigen it recognizes is unknown. Base qualities were left out, and no much larger clone turns up one base away. Other nucleotide sequences in the sample specify the same CDR3.

This TCR was recovered from a woman between 45 and 60 years old in good health and CMV-seropositive. Sequencing was performed on PBMCs. The sequence joins TRBV4-1 to TRBJ2-2; TRBD1 might be the D gene, on 6 matching bases. The CDR3 in this case is CASSQGRQAINTGELFF. The nucleotide sequence reads TGCGCCAGCAGCCAAGGTAGACAGGCAATCAACACCGGGGAGCTGTTTTTT.